The source of this T cell receptor beta chain is a study of blood T cell repertoires in COVID-19. Looking at the study overall: Italy, Spain and the United States were the sources of the convalescent and acute COVID-19 samples. Nucleic acid was either cDNA or gDNA, and it came from T cells, B-cell-depleted T cells, or PBMCs.

This clone was seen a few times. This CDR3 has 14 residues. In germline, CDR1 is LGHNA, CDR2 YSLEER. V lost 4 bases, J lost 9 bases, and 5 bases stayed unmatched. Participants spanned ages about 18 to 100 years and resided in over 20 US areas. In the authors' methods: Cell counts per sample came from amplifying reference gene primers. Sequencing was performed with immunoSEQ multiplex PCR; in TCRdb, only in-frame clones are kept and a portion is missing. Clone size and V and J calls were adopted from that table, with D and trimming inferred from the DNA. The sample contains approximately 360,000 clones, less than 90% of which appear only once.

This receptor was identified in a woman between 45 and 60 years old who had recovered from COVID-19. Sample: PBMCs or T cells enriched from blood (not recorded which). The rearrangement uses TRBV4-3 and TRBJ1-6; 8 bases are a match to TRBD1. CDR3 in DNA: TGCGCCAGCAGCCCCGGAACAGGGGGTTCACCCCTCCACTTT. Its protein product is CASSPGTGGSPLHF.